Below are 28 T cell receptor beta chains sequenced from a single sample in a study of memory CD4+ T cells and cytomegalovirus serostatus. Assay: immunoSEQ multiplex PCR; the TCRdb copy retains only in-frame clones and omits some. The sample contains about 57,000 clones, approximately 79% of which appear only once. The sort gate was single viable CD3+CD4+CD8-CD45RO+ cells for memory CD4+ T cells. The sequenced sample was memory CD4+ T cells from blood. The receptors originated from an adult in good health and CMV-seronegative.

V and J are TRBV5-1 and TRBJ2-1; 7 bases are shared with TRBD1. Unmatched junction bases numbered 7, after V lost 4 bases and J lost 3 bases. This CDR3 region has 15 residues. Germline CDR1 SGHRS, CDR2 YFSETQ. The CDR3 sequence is CASSLGTEFYNEQFF. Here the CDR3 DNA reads TGCGCCAGCAGCCTCGGGACAGAGTTCTACAATGAGCAGTTCTTC.

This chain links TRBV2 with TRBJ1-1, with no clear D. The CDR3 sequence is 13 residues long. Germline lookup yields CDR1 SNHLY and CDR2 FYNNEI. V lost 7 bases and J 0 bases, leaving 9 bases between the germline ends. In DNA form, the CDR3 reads TGTGCCAGCAAGTCTTCGTTGAACACTGAAGCTTTCTTT. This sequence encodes CASKSSLNTEAFF. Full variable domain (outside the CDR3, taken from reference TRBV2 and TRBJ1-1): EPEVTQTPSHQVTQMGQEVILRCVPISNHLYFYWYRQILGQKVEFLVSFYNNEISEKSEIFDDQFSVERPDGSNFTLKIRSTKLEDSAMYFCASKSSLNTEAFFGQGTRLTVV.

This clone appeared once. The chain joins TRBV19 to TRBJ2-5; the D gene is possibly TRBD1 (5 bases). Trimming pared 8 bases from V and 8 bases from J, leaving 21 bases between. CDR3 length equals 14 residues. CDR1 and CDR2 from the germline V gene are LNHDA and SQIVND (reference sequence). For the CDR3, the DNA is TGTGCCAGTCCACGGGCCCGACAGTCCGAAACCCAGTACTTC. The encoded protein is CASPRARQSETQYF.

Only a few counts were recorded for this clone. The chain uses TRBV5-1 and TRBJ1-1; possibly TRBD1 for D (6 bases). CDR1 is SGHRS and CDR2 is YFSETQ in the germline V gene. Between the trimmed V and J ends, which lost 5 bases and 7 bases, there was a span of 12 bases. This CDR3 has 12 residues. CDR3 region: CASSLQGREAFF. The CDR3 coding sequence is TGCGCCAGCAGTTTACAGGGCCGTGAAGCTTTCTTT.

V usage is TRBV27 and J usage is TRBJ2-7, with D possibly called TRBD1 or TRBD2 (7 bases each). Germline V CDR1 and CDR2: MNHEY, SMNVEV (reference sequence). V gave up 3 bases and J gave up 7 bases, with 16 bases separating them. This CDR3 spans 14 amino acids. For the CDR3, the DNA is TGTGCCAGCAGTTTTTCAGGGGGGGAGGAGGAGCAGTACTTC. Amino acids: CASSFSGGEEEQYF.

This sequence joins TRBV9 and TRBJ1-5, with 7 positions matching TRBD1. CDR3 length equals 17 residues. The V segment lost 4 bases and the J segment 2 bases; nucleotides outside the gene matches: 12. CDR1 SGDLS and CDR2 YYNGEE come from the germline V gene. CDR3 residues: CASSLLNPGQGNQPQHF. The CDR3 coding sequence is TGTGCCAGCAGCCTATTAAACCCCGGACAGGGCAATCAGCCCCAGCATTTT.

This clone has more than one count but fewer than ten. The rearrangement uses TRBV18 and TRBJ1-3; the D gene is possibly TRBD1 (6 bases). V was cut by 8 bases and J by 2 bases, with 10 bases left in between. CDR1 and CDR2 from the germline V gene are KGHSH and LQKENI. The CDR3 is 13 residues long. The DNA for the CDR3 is TGTGCCAGCCAGGGGCAGACTGGAAACACCATATATTTT. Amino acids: CASQGQTGNTIYF. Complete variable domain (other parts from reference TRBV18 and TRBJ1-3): NAGVMQNPRHLVRRRGQEARLRCSPMKGHSHVYWYRQLPEEGLKFMVYLQKENIIDESGMPKERFSAEFPKEGPSILRIQQVVRGDSAAYFCASQGQTGNTIYFGEGSWLTVV.

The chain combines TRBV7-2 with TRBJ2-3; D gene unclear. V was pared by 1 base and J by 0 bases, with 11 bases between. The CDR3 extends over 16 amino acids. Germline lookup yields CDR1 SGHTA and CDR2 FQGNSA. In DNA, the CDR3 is TGTGCCAGCAGCTTAGGGCAGAGTCTAAGCACAGATACGCAGTATTTT. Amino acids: CASSLGQSLSTDTQYF.

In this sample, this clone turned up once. CDR3 protein: CASSLGTRTDTQYF. The CDR3 DNA sequence: TGCGCCAGCAGCCTGGGGACTCGCACAGATACGCAGTATTTT. The chain recombines TRBV5-1 with TRBJ2-3, with a possible D match to TRBD2 (6 bases). The CDR3 covers 14 residues. Germline CDR1 and CDR2: SGHRS and YFSETQ. Trimming left V 4 bases short and J 1 base short, with 10 bases between.

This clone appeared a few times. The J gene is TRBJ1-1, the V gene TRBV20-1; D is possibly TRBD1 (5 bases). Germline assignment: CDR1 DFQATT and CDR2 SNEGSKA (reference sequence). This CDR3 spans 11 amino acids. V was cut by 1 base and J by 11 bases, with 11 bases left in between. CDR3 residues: CSARVEGTAFF. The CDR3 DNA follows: TGCAGTGCTAGAGTGGAGGGGACGGCTTTCTTT.

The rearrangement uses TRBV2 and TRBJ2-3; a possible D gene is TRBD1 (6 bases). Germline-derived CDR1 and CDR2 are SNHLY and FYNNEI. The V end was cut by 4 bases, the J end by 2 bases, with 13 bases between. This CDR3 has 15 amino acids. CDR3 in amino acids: CASSGGRGFTDTQYF. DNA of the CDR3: TGTGCCAGCAGTGGTGGCAGGGGATTCACAGATACGCAGTATTTT.

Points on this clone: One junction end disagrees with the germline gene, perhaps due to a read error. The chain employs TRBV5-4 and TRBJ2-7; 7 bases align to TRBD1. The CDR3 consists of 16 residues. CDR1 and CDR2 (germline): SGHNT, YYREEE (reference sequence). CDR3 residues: CASSQYPTGSPYEQYF. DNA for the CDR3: TGCGCCAGCAGCCAATACCCGACAGGGTCTCCCTACGAGCAGTACTTC.

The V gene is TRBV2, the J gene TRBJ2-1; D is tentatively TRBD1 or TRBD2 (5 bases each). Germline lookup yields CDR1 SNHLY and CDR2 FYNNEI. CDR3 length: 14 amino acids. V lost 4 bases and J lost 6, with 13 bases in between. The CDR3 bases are TGTGCCAGCAGTGCGGAGACTGGGGGCAATGAGCAGTTCTTC. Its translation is CASSAETGGNEQFF.

The CDR3 is CASGRAGVGNIQYF. CDR3 coding DNA: TGTGCCAGCGGACGAGCGGGAGTGGGAAACATTCAGTACTTC. The chain has TRBV2 and TRBJ2-4, with 8 bases aligning to TRBD2. The CDR3 extends over 14 amino acids. The V and J ends lost 8 bases and 6 bases, in that order; junction bases with no gene match: 9. Germline CDR1 SNHLY, CDR2 FYNNEI. Together with reference TRBV2 and TRBJ2-4, the CDR3 gives the full variable domain: EPEVTQTPSHQVTQMGQEVILRCVPISNHLYFYWYRQILGQKVEFLVSFYNNEISEKSEIFDDQFSVERPDGSNFTLKIRSTKLEDSAMYFCASGRAGVGNIQYFGAGTRLSVL.

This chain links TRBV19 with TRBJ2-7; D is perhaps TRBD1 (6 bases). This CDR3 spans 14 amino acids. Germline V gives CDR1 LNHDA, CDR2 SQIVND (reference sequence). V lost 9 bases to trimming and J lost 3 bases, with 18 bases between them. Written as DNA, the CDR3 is TGTGCCAGCAAAAAACAGGGCTATGACTACGAGCAGTACTTC. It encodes CASKKQGYDYEQYF. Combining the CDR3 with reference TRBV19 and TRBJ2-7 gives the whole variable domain DGGITQSPKYLFRKEGQNVTLSCEQNLNHDAMYWYRQDPGQGLRLIYYSQIVNDFQKGDIAEGYSVSREKKESFPLTVTSAQKNPTAFYLCASKKQGYDYEQYFGPGTRLTVT.

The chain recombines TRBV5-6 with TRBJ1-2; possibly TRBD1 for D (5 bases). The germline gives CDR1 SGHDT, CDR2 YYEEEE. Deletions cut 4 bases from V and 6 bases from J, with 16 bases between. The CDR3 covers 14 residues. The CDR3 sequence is CASSPFRGEDGYTF. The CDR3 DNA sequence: TGTGCCAGCAGCCCTTTTCGGGGGGAGGATGGCTACACCTTC.

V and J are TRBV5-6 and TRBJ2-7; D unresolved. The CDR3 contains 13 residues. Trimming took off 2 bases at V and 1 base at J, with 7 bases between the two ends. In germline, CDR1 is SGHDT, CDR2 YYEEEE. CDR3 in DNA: TGTGCCAGCAGCTTCGTGGATTCCTACGAGCAGTACTTC. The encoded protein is CASSFVDSYEQYF.

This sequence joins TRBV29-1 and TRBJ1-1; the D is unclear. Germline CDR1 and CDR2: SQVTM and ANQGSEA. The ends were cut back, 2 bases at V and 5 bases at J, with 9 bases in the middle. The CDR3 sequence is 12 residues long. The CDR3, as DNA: TGCAGCGTTGAAAGAGCGGGTACTGAAGCTTTCTTT. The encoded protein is CSVERAGTEAFF.

This CDR3 reads CASSLGQTRGANVLTF. The CDR3 DNA reads as TGCGCCAGCAGCTTGGGGCAGACAAGAGGGGCCAACGTCCTGACTTTC. The chain employs TRBV5-1 and TRBJ2-6; D gene ambiguous. The V end lost 0 bases, the J end lost 4 bases, and 11 bases lay between the germline ends. This CDR3 contains 16 residues. The germline CDR1 and CDR2 sequences are SGHRS and YFSETQ.

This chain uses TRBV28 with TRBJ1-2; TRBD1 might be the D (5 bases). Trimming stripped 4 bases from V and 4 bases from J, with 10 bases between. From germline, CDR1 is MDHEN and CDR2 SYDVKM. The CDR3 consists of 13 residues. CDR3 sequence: CASSSGHGYGYTF. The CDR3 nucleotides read TGTGCCAGCAGTTCAGGACACGGCTATGGCTACACCTTC.

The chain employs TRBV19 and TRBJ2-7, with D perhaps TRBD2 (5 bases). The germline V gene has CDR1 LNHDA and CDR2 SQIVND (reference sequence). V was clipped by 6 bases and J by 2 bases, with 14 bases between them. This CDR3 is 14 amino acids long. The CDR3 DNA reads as TGTGCCAGTAGCAAAAACGGGGAACCCTACGAGCAGTACTTC. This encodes CASSKNGEPYEQYF.

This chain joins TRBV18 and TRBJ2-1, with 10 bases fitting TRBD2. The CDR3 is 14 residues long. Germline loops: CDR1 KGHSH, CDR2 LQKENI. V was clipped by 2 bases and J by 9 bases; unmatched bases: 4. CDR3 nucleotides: TGTGCCAGCTCACCAGGGACTAGCGTTCGTGAGCAGTTCTTC. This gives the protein CASSPGTSVREQFF.

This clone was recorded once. As DNA, the CDR3 is TGTGCCAGCAGCAACCGGGAGCCGATCTATAATTCACCCCTCCACTTT. It specifies CASSNREPIYNSPLHF. This chain uses TRBV5-5 with TRBJ1-6; no clear D gene. The germline CDR1 and CDR2 sequences are SGHKS and YYEKEE (reference sequence). V shed 4 bases and J shed 3 bases, with 14 bases lying between them. CDR3 length equals 16 residues.

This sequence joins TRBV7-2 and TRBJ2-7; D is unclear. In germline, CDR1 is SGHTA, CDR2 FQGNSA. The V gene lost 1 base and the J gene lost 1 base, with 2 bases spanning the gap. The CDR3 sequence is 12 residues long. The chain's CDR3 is CASSLVSYEQYF. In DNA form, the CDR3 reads TGTGCCAGCAGCTTAGTTTCCTACGAGCAGTACTTC. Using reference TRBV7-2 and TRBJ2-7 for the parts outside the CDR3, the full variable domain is GAGVSQSPSNKVTEKGKDVELRCDPISGHTALYWYRQSLGQGLEFLIYFQGNSAPDKSGLPSDRFSAERTGGSVSTLTIQRTQQEDSAVYLCASSLVSYEQYFGPGTRLTVT.

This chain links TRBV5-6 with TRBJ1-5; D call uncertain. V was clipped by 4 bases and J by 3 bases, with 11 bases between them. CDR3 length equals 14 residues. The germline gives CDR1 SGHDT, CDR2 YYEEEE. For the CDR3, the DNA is TGTGCCAGCAGCAGACGGGGTTACAATCAGCCCCAGCATTTT. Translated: CASSRRGYNQPQHF.

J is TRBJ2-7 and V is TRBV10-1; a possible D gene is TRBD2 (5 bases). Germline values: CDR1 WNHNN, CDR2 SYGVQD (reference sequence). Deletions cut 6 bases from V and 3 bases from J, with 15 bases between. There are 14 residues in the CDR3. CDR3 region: CASSQEARLYEQYF. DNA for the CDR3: TGCGCCAGCAGCCAGGAGGCCAGGCTCTACGAGCAGTACTTC.

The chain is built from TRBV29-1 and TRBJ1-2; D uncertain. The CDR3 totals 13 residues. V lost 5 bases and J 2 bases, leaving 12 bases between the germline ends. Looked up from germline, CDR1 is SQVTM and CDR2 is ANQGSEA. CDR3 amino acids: CSVSGGMNYGYTF. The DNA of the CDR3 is TGCAGCGTTTCCGGAGGGATGAACTATGGCTACACCTTC.

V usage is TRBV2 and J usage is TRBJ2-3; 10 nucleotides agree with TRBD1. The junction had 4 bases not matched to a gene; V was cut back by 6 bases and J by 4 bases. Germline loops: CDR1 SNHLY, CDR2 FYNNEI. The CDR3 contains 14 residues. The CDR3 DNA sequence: TGTGCCAGCAGGAGGGACAGGGGACCAGATACGCAGTATTTT. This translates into CASRRDRGPDTQYF. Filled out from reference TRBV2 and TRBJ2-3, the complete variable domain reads EPEVTQTPSHQVTQMGQEVILRCVPISNHLYFYWYRQILGQKVEFLVSFYNNEISEKSEIFDDQFSVERPDGSNFTLKIRSTKLEDSAMYFCASRRDRGPDTQYFGPGTRLTVL.